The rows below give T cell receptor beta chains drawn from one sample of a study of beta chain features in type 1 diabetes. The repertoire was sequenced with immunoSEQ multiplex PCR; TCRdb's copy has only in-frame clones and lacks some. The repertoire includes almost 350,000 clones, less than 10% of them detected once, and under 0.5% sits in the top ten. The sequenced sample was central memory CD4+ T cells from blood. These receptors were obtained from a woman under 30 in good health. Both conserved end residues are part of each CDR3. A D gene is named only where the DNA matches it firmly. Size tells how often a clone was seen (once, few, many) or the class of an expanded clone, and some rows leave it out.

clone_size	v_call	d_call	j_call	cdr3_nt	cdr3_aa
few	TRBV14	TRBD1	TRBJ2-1	TGTGCCAGCAGCCAAGATGGGGGGACAGGGTTTAGCGAGCAGTTCTTC	CASSQDGGTGFSEQFF
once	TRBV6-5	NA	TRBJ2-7	TGTGCCAGCAGTTACGCGAGGGATCGGTACGAGCAGTACTTC	CASSYARDRYEQYF
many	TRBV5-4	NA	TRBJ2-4	TGTGCCAGCAGCTTTGGGGGTACCAAAAACATTCAGTACTTC	CASSFGGTKNIQYF
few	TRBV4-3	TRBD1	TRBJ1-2	TGCGCCAGCAGCCCCCACGGGACAGGAGTGAACTATGGCTACACCTTC	CASSPHGTGVNYGYTF
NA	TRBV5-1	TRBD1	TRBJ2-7	TGCGCCAGCAGCTTGGTCCCACGGACAGGCGCTTTTTCCTACGAGCAGTACTTC	CASSLVPRTGAFSYEQYF
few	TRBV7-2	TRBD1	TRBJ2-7	TGTGCCAGCAGCACTCGACAGGGCGCCTACGAGCAGTACTTC	CASSTRQGAYEQYF
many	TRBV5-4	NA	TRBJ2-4	TGTGCCAGCAGCTTCGAGGGCGTAAACATTCAGTACTTC	CASSFEGVNIQYF
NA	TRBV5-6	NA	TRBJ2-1	TGTGCCAGCACAAGACTAGGTCAGGGTGAGCAGTTCTTC	CASTRLGQGEQFF
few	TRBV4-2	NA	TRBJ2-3	TGTGCCAGCAGCCAAGGGTCTAGCTCTAGCACAGATACGCAGTATTTT	CASSQGSSSSTDTQYF
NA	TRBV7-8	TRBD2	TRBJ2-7	TGTGCCAGCAGCTCCCGCCCTTTAGCGGGAGCCCACGAGCAGCACTTC	CASSSRPLAGAHEQHF
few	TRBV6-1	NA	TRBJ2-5	TGTGCCAGCAGTGAGGTTTGGGGGGCGAGGGAGACCCAGTACTTC	CASSEVWGARETQYF
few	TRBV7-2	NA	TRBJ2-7	TGTGCCAGCAGCTCCGCCTCTGGGCAGGGACCCTACGAGCAGTACTTC	CASSSASGQGPYEQYF
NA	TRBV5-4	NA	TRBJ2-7	TGTGCCAGCAGCGGCGACAGCTCCCTAACCTACGAGCAGTACTTC	CASSGDSSLTYEQYF
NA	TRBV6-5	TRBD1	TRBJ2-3	TGTGCCAGCAGTCGGACAGGGGACCTCACAGATACGCAGTATTTT	CASSRTGDLTDTQYF
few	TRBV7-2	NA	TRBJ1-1	TGTGCCAGCAGCCCCCGCTTTTCCGGGCACACTGAAGCTTTCTTT	CASSPRFSGHTEAFF
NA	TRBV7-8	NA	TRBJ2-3	TGTGCCAGCAGCGAAGGACGGTGGGCAGATACGCAGTATTTT	CASSEGRWADTQYF
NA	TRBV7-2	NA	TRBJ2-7	TGTGCCAGCAGCTTAGGTTCAGGGAGCTCCTACGAGCAGTACTTC	CASSLGSGSSYEQYF
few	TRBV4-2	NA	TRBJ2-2	TGTGCCAGCAGCCGACAAAGGGCAGCGGAGAACACCGGGGAGCTGTTTTTT	CASSRQRAAENTGELFF
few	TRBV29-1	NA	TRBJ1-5	TGCAGCGTTGTTCCGGGGTTCCAACAGCCCCAGCATTTT	CSVVPGFQQPQHF
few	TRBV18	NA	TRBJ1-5	TGTGCCAGCTCACCCTCCTCGTCTAACTCTAGCAATCAGCCCCAGCATTTT	CASSPSSSNSSNQPQHF
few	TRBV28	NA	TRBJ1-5	TGTGCCAGCAGTCCTGATGGGCTGGGCAATCAGCCCCAGCATTTT	CASSPDGLGNQPQHF
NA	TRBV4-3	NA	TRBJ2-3	TGCGCCAGCAGCCAAGCCGACGGGCCAGATACGCAGTATTTT	CASSQADGPDTQYF
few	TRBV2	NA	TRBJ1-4	TGTGCCAGCAGTGCCCAGGGGCAAATAGAAAAACTGTTTTTT	CASSAQGQIEKLFF
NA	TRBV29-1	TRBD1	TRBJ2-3	TGCAGCGAAAGACAGGGAAACACAGATACGCAGTATTTT	CSERQGNTDTQYF
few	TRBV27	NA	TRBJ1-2	TGTGCCAGCAGTTTAGGAGGACAGCCCTATGGCTACACCTTC	CASSLGGQPYGYTF
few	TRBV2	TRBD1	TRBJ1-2	TGTGCCAGCAGTGAGGACAGGGGGTACTATGGCTACACCTTC	CASSEDRGYYGYTF
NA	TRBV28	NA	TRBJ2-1	TGTGCCTCCTCCCCAGGAGGGATCTATGAGCAGTTCTTC	CASSPGGIYEQFF
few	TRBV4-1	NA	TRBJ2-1	TGCGCCAGCAGCCAAGTTCCCTCTAGGGGGGATGAGCAGTTCTTC	CASSQVPSRGDEQFF
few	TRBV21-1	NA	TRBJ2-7	TGTGCCAGCAGCAATCGACGGCTTTTGGTCCTAGCGCGCTCCTACGAGCAGTACTTC	CASSNRRLLVLARSYEQYF
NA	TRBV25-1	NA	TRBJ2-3	TGTGCCAGCAGTGAGATGGCGTCAGATACGCAGTATTTT	CASSEMASDTQYF
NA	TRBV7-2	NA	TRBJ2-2	TGTGCCAGCAGCTTAGGCCCGAACACCAGGGAGCTGTTTTTT	CASSLGPNTRELFF
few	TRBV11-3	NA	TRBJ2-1	TGTGCCAGCAGCTTAGAAGGGGGCTCCTACAATGAGCAGTTCTTC	CASSLEGGSYNEQFF
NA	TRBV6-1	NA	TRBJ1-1	TGTGCCAGCAGGGTTCTAGTCGCTGAAGCTTTCTTT	CASRVLVAEAFF
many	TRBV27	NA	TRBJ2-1	TGTGCCAGCAGACGACTAGTCGCCTACAATGAGCAGTTCTTC	CASRRLVAYNEQFF
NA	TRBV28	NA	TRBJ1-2	TGTGCCAGCACCTTCCCCGGAAACTATGGCTACACCTTC	CASTFPGNYGYTF
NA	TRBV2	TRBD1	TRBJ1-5	TGTGCCAGCAGTGAACAGGGACAGGATCAGCCCCAGCATTTT	CASSEQGQDQPQHF
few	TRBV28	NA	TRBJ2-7	TGTGCCAGCAGTTCTGGGGGATACTACGAGCAGTACTTC	CASSSGGYYEQYF
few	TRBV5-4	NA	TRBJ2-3	TGTGCCAGCAGCAAAGAGCCAATTAGCACAGATACGCAGTATTTT	CASSKEPISTDTQYF
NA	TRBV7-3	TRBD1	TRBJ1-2	TGTGCCAGCAGCTTAACTAGGACAGGGAACTATGGCTACACCTTC	CASSLTRTGNYGYTF
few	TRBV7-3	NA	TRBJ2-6	TGTGCCAGCACCTCCCCATATCCCTGTATGTTCTCTGGGGCCAACGTCCTGACTTTC	CASTSPYPCMFSGANVLTF
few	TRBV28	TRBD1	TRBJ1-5	TGTGCCAGCAGTATGACAGGGACGAGTCAGCCCCAGCATTTT	CASSMTGTSQPQHF